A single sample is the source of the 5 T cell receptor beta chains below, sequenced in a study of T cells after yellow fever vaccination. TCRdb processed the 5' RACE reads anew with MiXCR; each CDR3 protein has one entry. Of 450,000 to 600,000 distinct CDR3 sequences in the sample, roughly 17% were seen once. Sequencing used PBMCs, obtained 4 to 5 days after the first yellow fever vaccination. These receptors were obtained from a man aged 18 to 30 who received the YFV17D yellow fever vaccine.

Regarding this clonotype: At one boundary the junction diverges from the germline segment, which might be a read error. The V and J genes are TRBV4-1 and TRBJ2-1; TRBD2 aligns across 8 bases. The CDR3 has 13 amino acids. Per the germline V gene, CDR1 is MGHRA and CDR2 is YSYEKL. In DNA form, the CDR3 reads TGTGCCAGCAGGCCGGGGGGGCGCAGTGAGCAGTTCTTC. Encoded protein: CASRPGGRSEQFF.

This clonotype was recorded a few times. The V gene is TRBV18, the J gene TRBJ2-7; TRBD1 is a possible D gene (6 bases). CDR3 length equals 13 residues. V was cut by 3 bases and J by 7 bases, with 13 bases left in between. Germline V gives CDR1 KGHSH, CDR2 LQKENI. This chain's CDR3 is CASSPGTNGEQYF. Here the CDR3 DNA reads TGTGCCAGCTCACCCGGGACAAATGGGGAGCAGTACTTC. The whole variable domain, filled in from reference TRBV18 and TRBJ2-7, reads NAGVMQNPRHLVRRRGQEARLRCSPMKGHSHVYWYRQLPEEGLKFMVYLQKENIIDESGMPKERFSAEFPKEGPSILRIQQVVRGDSAAYFCASSPGTNGEQYFGPGTRLTVT.

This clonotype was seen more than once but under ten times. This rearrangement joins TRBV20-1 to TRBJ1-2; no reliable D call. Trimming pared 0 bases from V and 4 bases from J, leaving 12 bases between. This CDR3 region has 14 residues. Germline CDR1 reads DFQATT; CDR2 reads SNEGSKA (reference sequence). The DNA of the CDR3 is TGCAGTGCTAGAGATCCCAACGCGGCCTATGGCTACACCTTC. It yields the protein CSARDPNAAYGYTF.

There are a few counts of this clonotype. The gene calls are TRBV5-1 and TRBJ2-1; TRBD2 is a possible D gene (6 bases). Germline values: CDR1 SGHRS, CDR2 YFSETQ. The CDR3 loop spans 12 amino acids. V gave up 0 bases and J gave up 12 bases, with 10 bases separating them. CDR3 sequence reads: CASSLEAGSQFF. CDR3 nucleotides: TGCGCCAGCAGCTTGGAGGCGGGGTCGCAGTTCTTC.

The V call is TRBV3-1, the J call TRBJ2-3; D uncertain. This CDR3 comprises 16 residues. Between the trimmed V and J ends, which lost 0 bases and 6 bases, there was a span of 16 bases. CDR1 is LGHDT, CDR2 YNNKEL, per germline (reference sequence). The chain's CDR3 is CASSQEATAGGDTQYF. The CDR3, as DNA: TGTGCCAGCAGCCAAGAGGCCACCGCTGGCGGCGATACGCAGTATTTT.